The rows below give T cell receptor beta chains drawn from one sample of a study of OX40 agonist ivuxolimab in advanced cancers. Clones were read by immunoSEQ multiplex PCR, and TCRdb kept only the in-frame ones, dropping some. The table includes approximately 15,000 clones, over 75% detected once. Here the sequenced sample was CD4+ or CD8+ T cells sorted from blood, taken in a trial of the OX40 agonist ivuxolimab. The receptors were sampled from an adult with an advanced solid tumor such as melanoma, head and neck, liver or kidney cancer. The CDR3 runs from the conserved cysteine through the conserved F or W. Fields, in order: V gene, J gene, CDR3 length, D gene, CDR3 protein. The D gene is left open where the match is weak.

v_call: TRBV19
j_call: TRBJ2-7
cdr3_length: 11
d_call: -
cdr3_aa: CASRDSYEQYF

v_call: TRBV7-9
j_call: TRBJ2-7
cdr3_length: 14
d_call: TRBD1
cdr3_aa: CASSPGQVDSEQYF

v_call: TRBV29-1
j_call: TRBJ1-2
cdr3_length: 14
d_call: TRBD1
cdr3_aa: CSVWGDREDYGYTF

v_call: TRBV28
j_call: TRBJ1-3
cdr3_length: 14
d_call: -
cdr3_aa: CASTDRSSGNTIYF

v_call: TRBV19
j_call: TRBJ2-6
cdr3_length: 17
d_call: TRBD2
cdr3_aa: CASSGRELHSGANVLTF

v_call: TRBV27
j_call: TRBJ2-7
cdr3_length: 14
d_call: TRBD1
cdr3_aa: CASSPGDRVGEQYF

v_call: TRBV7-2
j_call: TRBJ2-3
cdr3_length: 15
d_call: -
cdr3_aa: CASSLNSVFADTQYF

v_call: TRBV27
j_call: TRBJ1-5
cdr3_length: 15
d_call: TRBD1
cdr3_aa: CASSLSLRGNQPQHF

v_call: TRBV9
j_call: TRBJ2-1
cdr3_length: 14
d_call: TRBD1
cdr3_aa: CASSEGGLYNEQFF

v_call: TRBV6-6
j_call: TRBJ1-1
cdr3_length: 15
d_call: TRBD1
cdr3_aa: CASSFKQGKNPEAFF

v_call: TRBV4-1
j_call: TRBJ1-2
cdr3_length: 15
d_call: TRBD1
cdr3_aa: CASSQMRDSLYGYTF

v_call: TRBV5-1
j_call: TRBJ2-3
cdr3_length: 16
d_call: -
cdr3_aa: CASSSLGEGTTDTQYF

v_call: TRBV29-1
j_call: TRBJ2-1
cdr3_length: 13
d_call: -
cdr3_aa: CSAVTRPFNEQFF

v_call: TRBV4-1
j_call: TRBJ1-3
cdr3_length: 15
d_call: -
cdr3_aa: CASSQVVGLGNTIYF

v_call: TRBV6-1
j_call: TRBJ2-7
cdr3_length: 16
d_call: TRBD2
cdr3_aa: CASSVVLAGGPYEQYF